A selection of T cell receptor beta chains follows, all from one sample in a study of graft-versus-host responses after intestinal transplantation. These TCRs' antigens remain unknown. Using immunoSEQ multiplex PCR, the repertoire was profiled, and TCRdb retains in-frame clones only, with some absent. This sample has roughly 100,000 clones; over 85% occur once, and the top ten carry more than 0.9%. This sample comprised unstimulated CD8+ T cells sorted from spleen or lymph node cells, obtained before intestinal transplant. The source of these receptors is a human donor who received an intestinal transplant. The CDR3 runs from the conserved cysteine through the conserved F or W. The D gene is left open where the match is weak. For some rows the clone size is stated as once, few or many, or as a class when expanded; others skip it.

v_gene	abundance	d_gene	len	j_gene	CDR3nt	CDR3aa
TRBV7-6	-	-	16	TRBJ2-1	TGTGCCAGCAGCTTAGCCCGAACCTCCCGGTCCAATGAGCAGTTCTTC	CASSLARTSRSNEQFF
TRBV2	-	-	11	TRBJ2-7	TGTGCCAGCAGTGGAAACTACGAGCAGTACTTC	CASSGNYEQYF
TRBV6-5	-	-	16	TRBJ2-5	TGTGCCAGCAGTTACTTTCGGGGGCGGATTAGAGAGACCCAGTACTTC	CASSYFRGRIRETQYF
TRBV4-1	-	-	15	TRBJ1-1	TGCGCCAGCAGCCAAGTGTCTGGGGCTCGAACTGAAGCTTTCTTT	CASSQVSGARTEAFF
TRBV6-5	-	TRBD1	15	TRBJ1-2	TGTGCCAGCAGCCACTCCGGGACAGGGATTTATGGCTACACCTTC	CASSHSGTGIYGYTF
TRBV30	-	TRBD1	14	TRBJ1-5	TGTGCCTGGAGTGTTACAGGGGACAATCAGCCCCAGCATTTT	CAWSVTGDNQPQHF
TRBV5-5	-	TRBD2	15	TRBJ2-7	TGTGCCAGCAGCTTGGAACTAGCGGAGGCCTACGAGCAGTACTTC	CASSLELAEAYEQYF
TRBV5-1	-	TRBD2	15	TRBJ2-1	TGCGCCAGCAGCCCTAGCGGGGGGGTCTACAATGAGCAGTTCTTC	CASSPSGGVYNEQFF
TRBV11-2	-	-	17	TRBJ1-4	TGTGCCAGCAGCCTATTGTTTAGGGGCGCAACTAATGAAAAACTGTTTTTT	CASSLLFRGATNEKLFF
TRBV7-9	-	-	17	TRBJ1-2	TGTGCCAGCAGCCCATCTCAAACCCGACCAGAACACTATGGCTACACCTTC	CASSPSQTRPEHYGYTF
TRBV7-6	-	-	14	TRBJ2-5	TGTGCCAGCAGCTTAGCGGGAGAAGGGGAGACCCAGTACTTC	CASSLAGEGETQYF
TRBV27	-	-	13	TRBJ1-2	TGTGCCAGCTCAAGGGGAACAGCCTATGGCTACACCTTC	CASSRGTAYGYTF
TRBV10-1	-	-	10	TRBJ2-1	TGCGCCAGCATCGAGAATGAGCAGTTCTTC	CASIENEQFF
TRBV11-2	-	-	13	TRBJ2-1	TGTGCCAGCAGCGCTAGGGACTACAATGAGCAGTTCTTC	CASSARDYNEQFF
TRBV25-1	-	-	14	TRBJ1-6	TGTGCCAGCAGTGATTCAAGTTATAATTCACCCCTCCACTTT	CASSDSSYNSPLHF
TRBV29-1	-	-	12	TRBJ2-1	TGCAGCGTTGAAGATGCCCAGGATGAGCAGTTCTTC	CSVEDAQDEQFF
TRBV11-2	-	-	16	TRBJ2-2	TGTGCCAGCAAATGGTGGGGGCCCCCGAACACCGGGGAGCTGTTTTTT	CASKWWGPPNTGELFF
TRBV27	-	-	14	TRBJ1-2	TGTGCCAGCAGTCCCACCCGGGATAACTATGGCTACACCTTC	CASSPTRDNYGYTF
TRBV9	-	-	16	TRBJ2-4	TGTGCCAGCAGCGTAGATAGTCCCAGGGGCGGAAACATTCAGTACTTC	CASSVDSPRGGNIQYF
TRBV6-6	-	TRBD1	15	TRBJ2-5	TGTGCCAGCACCTCGCTGACAGGGATTGAGGAGACCCAGTACTTC	CASTSLTGIEETQYF
TRBV19	-	-	11	TRBJ2-7	TGTGCCAGTAGGTGGGGCGACGAGCAGTACTTC	CASRWGDEQYF
TRBV5-5	-	-	19	TRBJ2-1	TGTGCCAGCAGCTTGGTTTCGGGGGCGGCCTCCCGAGCCGGGAATGAGCAGTTCTTC	CASSLVSGAASRAGNEQFF
TRBV9	-	-	13	TRBJ2-7	TGTGCCAGCGGGGGCAGCCACTCCTACGAGCAGTACTTC	CASGGSHSYEQYF
TRBV7-2	-	-	13	TRBJ2-3	TGTGCCAGCAGCCTCCCCCCCACAGATACGCAGTATTTT	CASSLPPTDTQYF
TRBV11-2	-	-	14	TRBJ2-7	TGTGCCAGCAGCTTAGTTGCGGAGGGTGACGAGCAGTACTTC	CASSLVAEGDEQYF
TRBV6-5	-	-	14	TRBJ2-6	TGTGCCAGCAGTCTTAGCTCTGGGGCCAACGTCCTGACTTTC	CASSLSSGANVLTF
TRBV27	-	-	13	TRBJ1-2	TGTGCCAGCAGTTCCGGCCTGAACTATGGCTACACCTTC	CASSSGLNYGYTF
TRBV4-2	-	TRBD2	15	TRBJ2-1	TGTGCCAGCAGCACAGGACTAGCGGGGGACAATGAGCAGTTCTTC	CASSTGLAGDNEQFF
TRBV4-1	few	-	16	TRBJ1-3	TGCGCCAGCAGCCAAGATTGGCCTAACTCTGGAAACACCATATATTTT	CASSQDWPNSGNTIYF
TRBV7-6	-	-	18	TRBJ2-1	TGTGCCAGCAGCTTAGCCCGACCGGAGAAACACTCCTACAATGAGCAGTTCTTC	CASSLARPEKHSYNEQFF
TRBV5-1	-	TRBD1	16	TRBJ2-5	TGCGCCAGCAGCGCCGGGACAGGGGGCTTTCAAGAGACCCAGTACTTC	CASSAGTGGFQETQYF
TRBV6-5	-	-	12	TRBJ2-7	TGTGCCAGTATGACAGGTTTCTACGAGCAGTACTTC	CASMTGFYEQYF
TRBV18	-	-	16	TRBJ2-6	TGTGCCAGCTCACCGAACCGGGACAACTTATCGGGAGTCCTGACTTTC	CASSPNRDNLSGVLTF
TRBV4-1	-	-	15	TRBJ2-2	TGCGCCAGCAGCCAAGAGGGGGCGAACACCGGGGAGCTGTTTTTT	CASSQEGANTGELFF
TRBV5-1	-	-	13	TRBJ1-1	TGCGCCAGCAGCGCAGACCTAAACACTGAAGCTTTCTTT	CASSADLNTEAFF
TRBV6-5	-	-	12	TRBJ2-1	TGTGCCAGCAGTTTGGACCGTGTGGTGCAGTTCTTC	CASSLDRVVQFF
TRBV7-9	-	-	13	TRBJ1-1	TGTGCCAGCAGCCTCGCGCGTAACACTGAAGCTTTCTTT	CASSLARNTEAFF
TRBV21-1	-	-	14	TRBJ1-5	TGTGCCAGCAGCAAGGGGGACAGGGATCAGCCCCAGCATTTT	CASSKGDRDQPQHF
TRBV4-1	once	-	15	TRBJ1-1	TGCGCCAGCAGCCCGGGGGTTTGGGGGAAGGATGAAGCTTTCTTT	CASSPGVWGKDEAFF
TRBV5-1	-	TRBD2	15	TRBJ2-1	TGCGCCAGCAGCTTGGCTAGCGGGGGGGACAATGAGCAGTTCTTC	CASSLASGGDNEQFF
TRBV27	once	-	15	TRBJ2-7	TGTGCCAGCAGTTCCCAGAACAGTTACTCCTACGAGCAGTACTTC	CASSSQNSYSYEQYF
TRBV19	-	TRBD2	13	TRBJ2-1	TGTGCCAGTACCCTAGCGGGGGGGCCAGAGCAGTTCTTC	CASTLAGGPEQFF
TRBV4-3	-	TRBD2	14	TRBJ2-7	TGCGCCAGCAGCCGCGGGGGAGGGACCTACGAGCAGTACTTC	CASSRGGGTYEQYF
TRBV9	-	-	14	TRBJ1-2	TGTGCCAGCAGCCCGCCGGTGTCTAACTATGGCTACACCTTC	CASSPPVSNYGYTF
TRBV9	-	-	17	TRBJ1-3	TGTGCCAGCACCGCCAATGCGGGGGATATCTCTGGAAACACCATATATTTT	CASTANAGDISGNTIYF
TRBV6-1	-	-	12	TRBJ2-1	TGTGCCAGCACTGAACGGGGAGATGAGCAGTTCTTC	CASTERGDEQFF
TRBV6-1	-	TRBD1	14	TRBJ2-1	TGTGCCAGCAGTGAAACAGGACAGGGTCCTGAGCAGTTCTTC	CASSETGQGPEQFF
TRBV7-8	-	TRBD2	18	TRBJ2-1	TGTGCCAGCAGCTTAAGGATAGCGGGGGGGCGGGCCTACAATGAGCAGTTCTTC	CASSLRIAGGRAYNEQFF
TRBV4-1	-	-	19	TRBJ1-6	TGCGCCAGCAGCCAAGAAGTTCCGCCCGTCGACTCCTATAATTCACCCCTCCACTTT	CASSQEVPPVDSYNSPLHF
TRBV7-2	-	-	12	TRBJ2-1	TGTGCCAGCAGCTTTGGGTGGGATGAGCAGTTCTTC	CASSFGWDEQFF
TRBV5-4	-	-	13	TRBJ2-7	TGTGCCAGCAGCTTGGGACGTGGAGGGGAGCAGTACTTC	CASSLGRGGEQYF
TRBV5-6	-	TRBD1	13	TRBJ2-5	TGTGCCAGCAGCATGGACAGGCAAGAGACCCAGTACTTC	CASSMDRQETQYF
TRBV10-2	-	-	16	TRBJ1-5	TGCGCCAGCAGTGAGTCGACCGAACTTAGCAATCAGCCCCAGCATTTT	CASSESTELSNQPQHF
TRBV5-4	-	-	15	TRBJ1-6	TGTGCCAGCAGCCCAACCCCGGGGAGTAATTCACCCCTCCACTTT	CASSPTPGSNSPLHF
TRBV9	-	TRBD1	14	TRBJ1-1	TGTGCCAGCAGCGGTGACAGGGGGTGGACTGAAGCTTTCTTT	CASSGDRGWTEAFF